A single sample is the source of the 25 T cell receptor beta chains below, sequenced in a study of PD-1 blockade in mismatch repair-deficient tumors. The assay was immunoSEQ multiplex PCR, and TCRdb's table has in-frame clones only and misses some. The sample shows around 49,000 clones, 77% of them seen only once. Material: PBMCs, obtained before pembrolizumab treatment. All receptors derive from an adult with mismatch repair-deficient cancer.

V usage is TRBV4-2 and J usage is TRBJ1-1; 7 bases are a match to TRBD1. The CDR3 totals 14 residues. Per the germline V gene, CDR1 is LGHNA and CDR2 is YNFKEQ. Unmatched junction bases numbered 3, after V lost 4 bases and J lost 1 base. The DNA for the CDR3 is TGTGCCAGCAGCCTTCACAGGGGGAACACTGAAGCTTTCTTT. Translation gives CASSLHRGNTEAFF.

The rearrangement links TRBV5-5 to TRBJ1-1; D is possibly TRBD1 (6 bases). This CDR3 has 13 amino acids. The V gene lost 5 bases and the J gene lost 4 bases, with 12 bases spanning the gap. Germline values: CDR1 SGHKS, CDR2 YYEKEE (reference sequence). CDR3 amino acids: CASSRTGSTEAFF. Written as DNA, the CDR3 is TGTGCCAGCAGTCGTACAGGGAGCACTGAAGCTTTCTTT.

V is TRBV27 and J is TRBJ1-1; the match to TRBD1 covers 9 bases. The CDR3 length is 13 residues. Trimming took 6 bases from V and 4 from J; bases not matched to a gene: 3. Germline values: CDR1 MNHEY, CDR2 SMNVEV (reference sequence). The CDR3 DNA is TGTGCCAGCAGGGTGACAGGGGGCACTGAAGCTTTCTTT. It translates to CASRVTGGTEAFF.

This chain connects TRBV5-1 to TRBJ1-1, with D perhaps matching TRBD1 (5 bases). This CDR3 is 15 amino acids long. V lost 2 bases and J lost 4, with 15 bases in between. Germline assignment: CDR1 SGHRS and CDR2 YFSETQ. In nucleotides, the CDR3 is TGCGCCAGCAGCTTTACATGGGGCAGGGCCACTGAAGCTTTCTTT. It yields the protein CASSFTWGRATEAFF.

The chain is built from TRBV6-6 and TRBJ2-7, with D perhaps TRBD2 (6 bases). Between the trimmed V and J ends, which lost 0 bases and 5 bases, there was a span of 11 bases. There are 14 residues in the CDR3. Germline V gives CDR1 MNHNY, CDR2 SVGAGI (reference sequence). Written as DNA, the CDR3 is TGTGCCAGCAGTTACTCCCGGGACTTAAACGAGCAGTACTTC. Protein sequence: CASSYSRDLNEQYF.

This clone was seen a few times. This chain links TRBV12-5 with TRBJ1-1; D uncertain. Germline V gene data show CDR1 as LGHNT and CDR2 as FRNRAP. Trimming pared 2 bases from V and 6 bases from J, leaving 13 bases between. There are 14 residues in the CDR3. This chain's CDR3 is CASGLPPDTAEAFF. The CDR3, as DNA: TGTGCTAGTGGTTTGCCCCCGGATACGGCTGAAGCTTTCTTT.

This clone was found a few times. The chain employs TRBV6-5 and TRBJ1-1, with D unresolved. V was cut by 7 bases and J by 4 bases, with 10 bases left in between. The CDR3 has 12 residues. Germline assignment: CDR1 MNHEY and CDR2 SVGAGI. In nucleotides, the CDR3 is TGTGCCAGCATGTTTGAGGGCACTGAAGCTTTCTTT. This gives the protein CASMFEGTEAFF.

The chain couples TRBV7-2 to TRBJ1-2; tentatively, D is TRBD1 (5 bases). Germline V gene lookup returns CDR1 SGHTA and CDR2 FQGNSA. CDR3 size: 14 residues. Deletions cut 5 bases from V and 7 bases from J, with 17 bases between. In nucleotides, the CDR3 is TGTGCCAGCAGCCCTAGATCGGGGGGGGGTGGCTACACCTTC. It codes for CASSPRSGGGGYTF.

This clone has only one observation. J is TRBJ2-3 and V is TRBV7-9, with no clear D. The V end lost 1 base, the J end lost 3 bases, and 8 bases lay between the germline ends. CDR1 is SEHNR and CDR2 is FQNEAQ in the germline V gene (reference sequence). The CDR3 has 14 residues. The CDR3 loop reads CASSLVAETDTQYF. The CDR3 bases are TGTGCCAGCAGCTTAGTTGCGGAGACAGATACGCAGTATTTT.

The CDR3 coding sequence is TGTGCCAGCAGTTCCGGGGACAATCAGCCCCAGCATTTT. It is translated as CASSSGDNQPQHF. The chain links TRBV28 to TRBJ1-5; D is undetermined. Germline CDR1 MDHEN, CDR2 SYDVKM. The CDR3 contains 13 residues. Between the trimmed V and J ends, which lost 4 bases and 3 bases, there was a span of 7 bases.

This chain connects TRBV2 to TRBJ2-1, with 10 bases identical to TRBD2. The J segment lost 16 bases and the V segment lost 1 base, leaving 10 bases of the junction unmatched. Germline V CDR1 and CDR2: SNHLY, FYNNEI. The CDR3 consists of 14 residues. The chain's CDR3 is CASSEGLAGDSLFF. CDR3 bases: TGTGCCAGCAGTGAAGGCCTAGCGGGAGATTCGTTATTCTTC.

This clone was seen only once. The gene calls are TRBV19 and TRBJ1-2; TRBD1 aligns across 10 bases. CDR1 is LNHDA, CDR2 SQIVND, per germline (reference sequence). The CDR3 length is 14 residues. With 7 bases clipped from V and 7 bases from J, the junction kept 9 bases outside the gene matches. Here the CDR3 DNA reads TGTGCCAGTATTGGGACAGGGGTAGATGGTGGCTACACCTTC. As protein: CASIGTGVDGGYTF.

The chain combines TRBV29-1 with TRBJ2-7; 8 bases match TRBD2. Per germline, CDR1 SQVTM and CDR2 ANQGSEA. Losses at the gene ends were 5 bases for V and 4 bases for J; bases not matched to a gene: 7. CDR3 length equals 13 residues. This CDR3 is CSVQREPSYEQYF. Written as DNA, the CDR3 is TGCAGCGTTCAGCGGGAGCCTAGTTACGAGCAGTACTTC.

V and J are TRBV5-6 and TRBJ2-6, with 8 bases matching TRBD1. Germline CDR1 and CDR2: SGHDT and YYEEEE. J was trimmed by 4 bases and V by 4 bases; bases with no gene match: 7. The CDR3 has 16 amino acids. The CDR3 bases are TGTGCCAGCAGCGGGCAGACAGGGGCCGGGGCCAACGTCCTGACTTTC. Translating it yields CASSGQTGAGANVLTF.

Only a few counts were recorded for this clone. This chain connects TRBV28 to TRBJ2-1, with 7 positions matching TRBD2. Germline V gives CDR1 MDHEN, CDR2 SYDVKM. CDR3 length: 13 amino acids. V trimming: 5 bases; J trimming: 7 bases; junction bases outside the gene matches: 5. Here the CDR3 DNA reads TGTGCCAGCAGTCCGGGGGGTGGGAATGAGCAGTTCTTC. This encodes CASSPGGGNEQFF.

V is TRBV25-1 and J is TRBJ2-1; D is perhaps TRBD2 (6 bases). Trimming shortened V by 9 bases and J by 4 bases, and 16 bases separated the two germline ends. The CDR3 contains 14 residues. Per germline, CDR1 MGHDK and CDR2 SYGVNS. CDR3 sequence reads: CASNSLGSYNEQFF. CDR3 sequence (DNA): TGTGCCAGTAACTCCCTCGGGAGTTACAATGAGCAGTTCTTC. Combining the CDR3 with reference TRBV25-1 and TRBJ2-1 gives the whole variable domain EADIYQTPRYLVIGTGKKITLECSQTMGHDKMYWYQQDPGMELHLIHYSYGVNSTEKGDLSSESTVSRIRTEHFPLTLESARPSHTSQYLCASNSLGSYNEQFFGPGTRLTVL.

V is TRBV5-1 and J is TRBJ2-1, with D unclear. V lost 4 bases and J lost 0, with 17 bases in between. The CDR3 has 17 amino acids. Germline CDR1 and CDR2: SGHRS and YFSETQ. The CDR3 DNA follows: TGCGCCAGCAGCAGTAAACCCGGGTCCTCCTCCTACAATGAGCAGTTCTTC. It encodes CASSSKPGSSSYNEQFF.

The chain has TRBV6-1 and TRBJ1-4; possible D gene TRBD1, 5 bases. From germline, CDR1 is MNHNS and CDR2 SASEGT. The V and J ends lost 7 bases and 9 bases respectively, with 18 bases between them. This CDR3 spans 14 amino acids. The CDR3 sequence is CASIFPGAGKKLFF. CDR3 DNA sequence: TGTGCCAGCATTTTCCCCGGGGCAGGGAAAAAACTGTTTTTT.

This rearrangement joins TRBV25-1 to TRBJ2-3, with a tentative D call TRBD2 (6 bases). The CDR3 has 14 amino acids. Per germline, CDR1 MGHDK and CDR2 SYGVNS. V was clipped by 6 bases and J by 0 bases, with 10 bases between them. The CDR3, as DNA: TGTGCCAGCAGCTTGGGACTTAGCACAGATACGCAGTATTTT. Translating it yields CASSLGLSTDTQYF.

The chain recombines TRBV29-1 with TRBJ2-7, with 8 bases lining up with TRBD1. The CDR3 sequence is 13 residues long. V lost 5 bases to trimming and J lost 6 bases; unmatched junction nucleotides: 9. Germline lookup yields CDR1 SQVTM and CDR2 ANQGSEA. In DNA form, the CDR3 reads TGCAGCGTTAGGGGCAGGGGGCCCTTCGAGCAGTACTTC. Encoded protein: CSVRGRGPFEQYF.

This clone was observed a single time. The chain employs TRBV4-3 and TRBJ2-7, with D possibly TRBD1 on 6 matching bases. Trimming removed 2 bases from V and 6 bases from J, with 17 bases in between. Germline V gene data show CDR1 as LGHNA and CDR2 as YSLEER. This CDR3 is 15 amino acids long. DNA for the CDR3: TGCGCCAGCAGCCAATCGACAGGCCTTGGGGGCGAGCAGTACTTC. Amino acids: CASSQSTGLGGEQYF.

Only one count was recorded for this clone. The gene calls are TRBV5-8 and TRBJ2-3; 11 nucleotides line up with TRBD2. CDR3 length: 16 amino acids. V was pared by 4 bases and J by 2 bases, with 6 bases of the junction left unmatched. Germline CDR1 is SGHTS and CDR2 is YDEGEE. The CDR3 sequence: CASSLGTSGLTDTQYF. The CDR3 DNA reads TGTGCCAGCAGCCTGGGGACTAGCGGCCTCACAGATACGCAGTATTTT. The entire variable domain, with the rest obtained from reference TRBV5-8 and TRBJ2-3, is as follows: EAGVTQSPTHLIKTRGQQATLRCSPISGHTSVYWYQQALGLGLQFLLWYDEGEERNRGNFPPRFSGRQFPNYSSELNVNALELEDSALYLCASSLGTSGLTDTQYFGPGTRLTVL.

V is TRBV25-1 and J is TRBJ2-6, with D tentatively TRBD2 (5 bases). V was shortened by 6 bases and J by 1 base, with 13 bases between the two germline ends. The CDR3 runs 16 residues. Germline lookup yields CDR1 MGHDK and CDR2 SYGVNS. DNA of the CDR3: TGTGCCAGCAGGAGTTCCCGAGGGTCTGGGGCCAACGTCCTGACTTTC. It encodes CASRSSRGSGANVLTF.

The chain links TRBV6-5 to TRBJ1-1, with D perhaps TRBD1 (6 bases). Germline CDR1 and CDR2: MNHEY and SVGAGI. This CDR3 has 13 residues. Trimming shortened V by 5 bases and J by 3 bases, and 10 bases separated the two germline ends. The CDR3 sequence: CASSTWGHTEAFF. The CDR3 nucleotides read TGTGCCAGCAGTACATGGGGGCACACTGAAGCTTTCTTT.

A few counts support this clone. The chain is built from TRBV11-3 and TRBJ2-7; no definite D call. The V gene lost 3 bases and the J gene lost 4 bases, with 13 bases spanning the gap. Germline CDR1 and CDR2: SGHNT and YENEEA. This CDR3 has 14 amino acids. CDR3 in amino acids: CASSFRQSAYEQYF. The CDR3 coding sequence is TGTGCCAGCAGCTTTCGGCAAAGTGCGTACGAGCAGTACTTC.